Each of the 27 T cell receptor beta chains below was sequenced from the same sample in a study of chemoradiotherapy in HPV16-positive cancers. Using immunoSEQ multiplex PCR, the repertoire was profiled, and TCRdb retains in-frame clones only, with some absent. Of about 35,000 clones listed, around three quarters are singletons. The material sequenced was blood, taken from a patient who underwent chemoradiotherapy. The receptors were gathered from a human donor with HPV-associated anogenital cancer.

The rearrangement links TRBV9 to TRBJ2-3, with 9 bases lining up with TRBD1. V was clipped by 3 bases and J by 5 bases; unmatched bases: 10. The V gene's germline CDR1 is SGDLS and CDR2 YYNGEE. This CDR3 is built from 16 residues. CDR3 amino acids: CASSGDRDRVVDTQYF. CDR3 DNA: TGTGCCAGCAGCGGAGACCGGGACAGGGTAGTAGATACGCAGTATTTT.

This sequence joins TRBV9 and TRBJ1-1, with 7 positions matching TRBD1. The CDR3 has 14 amino acids. Per germline, CDR1 SGDLS and CDR2 YYNGEE. V lost 3 bases to trimming and J lost 5 bases; unmatched junction nucleotides: 7. The CDR3 reads CASSAHRGRTEAFF. Written as DNA, the CDR3 is TGTGCCAGCAGCGCCCACAGGGGTCGAACTGAAGCTTTCTTT.

The chain is built from TRBV5-1 and TRBJ1-1; D unclear. Looked up from germline, CDR1 is SGHRS and CDR2 is YFSETQ. This CDR3 has 13 amino acids. V was shortened by 6 bases and J by 5 bases, with 14 bases between the two germline ends. The CDR3 region has the DNA TGCGCCAGCATGAGGGAGGGTGGGACTGAAGCTTTCTTT. Translation: CASMREGGTEAFF. The whole variable domain, filled in from reference TRBV5-1 and TRBJ1-1, reads KAGVTQTPRYLIKTRGQQVTLSCSPISGHRSVSWYQQTPGQGLQFLFEYFSETQRNKGNFPGRFSGRQFSNSRSEMNVSTLELGDSALYLCASMREGGTEAFFGQGTRLTVV.

In the case of this clone: The sample carries other DNA sequences with the same CDR3. The chain joins TRBV7-9 to TRBJ2-7, with TRBD2 as a possible D gene (5 bases). There are 13 residues in the CDR3. Germline CDR1 reads SEHNR; CDR2 reads FQNEAQ (reference sequence). V was trimmed by 4 bases and J by 4 bases, leaving 11 bases between them. CDR3 sequence (DNA): TGTGCCAGCAGCTCCGGGCGGGCGTACGAGCAGTACTTC. Translation gives CASSSGRAYEQYF.

This chain connects TRBV9 to TRBJ2-7; D call uncertain. The CDR3 is made up of 15 amino acids. Deletions cut 0 bases from V and 0 bases from J, with 10 bases between. The germline CDR1 and CDR2 sequences are SGDLS and YYNGEE. The CDR3, as DNA: TGTGCCAGCAGCGTAGGCAGCGTTAGCTCCTACGAGCAGTACTTC. As protein: CASSVGSVSSYEQYF.

The V gene is TRBV5-1, the J gene TRBJ1-1; D remains unclear. The germline gives CDR1 SGHRS, CDR2 YFSETQ. The CDR3 is 11 residues long. Trimming took 3 bases from V and 3 from J, leaving 3 bases between them. The chain's CDR3 is CASSSYTEAFF. CDR3 nucleotide sequence: TGCGCCAGCAGCTCCTACACTGAAGCTTTCTTT. Drawing the rest from reference TRBV5-1 and TRBJ1-1, the complete variable domain is KAGVTQTPRYLIKTRGQQVTLSCSPISGHRSVSWYQQTPGQGLQFLFEYFSETQRNKGNFPGRFSGRQFSNSRSEMNVSTLELGDSALYLCASSSYTEAFFGQGTRLTVV.

A single count supports this clone. The V gene is TRBV7-3, the J gene TRBJ2-7; D is uncertain. Per germline, CDR1 SGHTA and CDR2 FQGTGA. The V end lost 0 bases, the J end lost 5 bases, and 11 bases lay between the germline ends. This CDR3 spans 14 amino acids. The CDR3 coding sequence is TGTGCCAGCAGCTTAACCCTCAGTTCACACGAGCAGTACTTC. This encodes CASSLTLSSHEQYF.

This clone was observed a handful of times. The chain employs TRBV2 and TRBJ1-6; tentatively, D is TRBD1 (5 bases). Germline V CDR1 and CDR2: SNHLY, FYNNEI. The CDR3 covers 13 residues. Trimming took off 10 bases at V and 7 bases at J, with 14 bases between the two ends. The CDR3 DNA sequence: TGTGCCATCGTTCCGACAGCGAATTCACCCCTCCACTTT. Its protein product is CAIVPTANSPLHF. The entire variable domain, with the rest obtained from reference TRBV2 and TRBJ1-6, is as follows: EPEVTQTPSHQVTQMGQEVILRCVPISNHLYFYWYRQILGQKVEFLVSFYNNEISEKSEIFDDQFSVERPDGSNFTLKIRSTKLEDSAMYFCAIVPTANSPLHFGNGTRLTVT.

The CDR3 sequence is CASSLKGGLGYGYTF. CDR3 coding DNA: TGTGCCAGCAGTTTAAAAGGGGGCTTAGGCTATGGCTACACCTTC. This chain links TRBV28 with TRBJ1-2, with 7 bases identical to TRBD1. Losses at the gene ends were 2 bases for V and 4 bases for J; bases not matched to a gene: 7. CDR3 size: 15 residues. Per the germline V gene, CDR1 is MDHEN and CDR2 is SYDVKM.

Here the CDR3 DNA reads TGTGCCAGCAGCTTAGGGTTCGACGGCTCACCCCTCCACTTT. This gives the protein CASSLGFDGSPLHF. This chain connects TRBV11-2 to TRBJ1-6, with D uncertain. This CDR3 has 14 amino acids. V was shortened by 1 base and J by 10 bases, with 11 bases between the two germline ends. CDR1 SGHAT and CDR2 FQNNGV come from the germline V gene.

The chain is built from TRBV27 and TRBJ2-7; 7 nucleotides align to TRBD1. Trimming took 6 bases from V and 5 from J; bases not matched to a gene: 7. This CDR3 has 13 residues. CDR1 MNHEY and CDR2 SMNVEV come from the germline V gene (reference sequence). The CDR3 spells CASRRQGSNEQYF. In DNA, the CDR3 is TGTGCCAGCAGACGACAGGGCAGCAACGAGCAGTACTTC.

V usage is TRBV7-2 and J usage is TRBJ2-5; D may match TRBD1 or TRBD2 (6 bases each). Germline V gene data show CDR1 as SGHTA and CDR2 as FQGNSA. With 5 bases removed from V and 3 bases from J, the gap between germline ends came to 16 bases. The CDR3 consists of 15 residues. The CDR3: CASSMGGTGKETQYF. CDR3 DNA sequence: TGTGCCAGCAGCATGGGGGGTACAGGGAAAGAGACCCAGTACTTC.

V is TRBV7-8 and J is TRBJ1-2, with D possibly matching TRBD1 (6 bases). Germline CDR1 reads SGHVS; CDR2 reads FQNEAQ. V was clipped by 6 bases and J by 0 bases, with 29 bases between them. This CDR3 is built from 20 residues. CDR3 sequence reads: CASRNMGSGAGAFANYGYTF. DNA for the CDR3: TGTGCCAGCAGAAACATGGGTTCAGGGGCGGGTGCCTTTGCTAACTATGGCTACACCTTC.

This clone appeared once. The chain recombines TRBV5-4 with TRBJ2-1; 7 nucleotides align to TRBD2. The CDR3 spans 15 residues. With 0 bases clipped from V and 4 bases from J, the junction kept 4 bases outside the gene matches. CDR1 and CDR2 from the germline V gene are SGHNT and YYREEE (reference sequence). Here the CDR3 DNA reads TGTGCCAGCAGCTTGGGACTAGCCAGTTACAATGAGCAGTTCTTC. Its translation: CASSLGLASYNEQFF.

J is TRBJ1-2 and V is TRBV7-2, with TRBD1 identical over 9 bases. The CDR3 runs to 14 residues. Germline V lookup: CDR1 SGHTA, CDR2 FQGNSA. V dropped 5 bases and J dropped 2; count of bases not matched to a gene: 3. The CDR3 loop reads CASSAGTGNYGYTF. The CDR3 nucleotides are TGTGCCAGCAGCGCCGGGACAGGGAACTATGGCTACACCTTC.

This chain links TRBV4-1 with TRBJ1-3; D not resolved. Trimming removed 1 base from V and 1 base from J, with 8 bases in between. This CDR3 has 15 amino acids. The germline V gene encodes CDR1 MGHRA and CDR2 YSYEKL. CDR3 amino acids: CASSQVGASGNTIYF. In DNA form, the CDR3 reads TGCGCCAGCAGCCAAGTCGGCGCGTCTGGAAACACCATATATTTT.

This clone was counted only a few times. The V gene is TRBV7-3, the J gene TRBJ2-2; D is unclear. Germline V gene sequence: CDR1 SGHTA, CDR2 FQGTGA. V shed 3 bases and J shed 3 bases, with 14 bases lying between them. The CDR3 consists of 16 residues. The CDR3 region is CASSFEAPAHTGELFF. Here the CDR3 DNA reads TGTGCCAGCAGCTTCGAGGCCCCGGCCCACACCGGGGAGCTGTTTTTT.

The J gene is TRBJ2-3, the V gene TRBV5-5, with TRBD2 as a possible D gene (7 bases). The V end was cut by 3 bases, the J end by 2 bases, with 16 bases between. Germline V gives CDR1 SGHKS, CDR2 YYEKEE (reference sequence). The CDR3 totals 16 residues. CDR3 amino acids: CASSYLPGGTTDTQYF. CDR3 DNA sequence: TGTGCCAGCAGCTACTTACCGGGGGGCACCACAGATACGCAGTATTTT.

V usage is TRBV7-9 and J usage is TRBJ1-2, with D possibly matching TRBD1 (6 bases). CDR1 SEHNR and CDR2 FQNEAQ come from the germline V gene (reference sequence). The germline V and J ends were trimmed by 4 bases and 8 bases, with 11 bases remaining between them. CDR3 length equals 12 residues. The CDR3 is CASSSRDTGYTF. In DNA form, the CDR3 reads TGTGCCAGCAGCTCTCGGGACACGGGCTACACCTTC.

The genes are TRBV5-6 and TRBJ2-3; D might be TRBD1 (5 bases). The ends were cut back, 3 bases at V and 1 base at J, with 9 bases in the middle. The CDR3 covers 14 residues. Germline V gives CDR1 SGHDT, CDR2 YYEEEE. CDR3 nucleotide sequence: TGTGCCAGCAGCTCAGGGTACGGCACAGATACGCAGTATTTT. This encodes CASSSGYGTDTQYF.

The chain is built from TRBV6-1 and TRBJ2-1; 7 bases line up with TRBD1. This CDR3 spans 15 amino acids. Unmatched junction bases numbered 14, after V lost 7 bases and J lost 8 bases. Germline CDR1 MNHNS, CDR2 SASEGT. CDR3 in amino acids: CASKSTRDRADEQFF. As DNA, the CDR3 is TGTGCCAGCAAATCTACCCGGGACAGAGCCGATGAGCAGTTCTTC.

This clone showed up just once. The genes are TRBV11-2 and TRBJ2-7; TRBD1 might be the D (5 bases). Trimming took off 5 bases at V and 1 base at J, with 15 bases between the two ends. The CDR3 consists of 15 residues. Germline CDR1 and CDR2: SGHAT and FQNNGV. The CDR3 DNA sequence: TGTGCCAGCAGCCCACAGGCAGGGAAATCCTACGAGCAGTACTTC. Amino acid sequence: CASSPQAGKSYEQYF.

In this sample, this clone turned up a few times. The J gene is TRBJ2-5, the V gene TRBV7-9; D remains ambiguous. This CDR3 has 12 amino acids. The germline V and J ends were trimmed by 0 bases and 4 bases, with 3 bases remaining between them. Germline V CDR1 and CDR2: SEHNR, FQNEAQ (reference sequence). CDR3 amino acids: CASSLAGETQYF. The CDR3 DNA reads as TGTGCCAGCAGCTTAGCGGGAGAGACCCAGTACTTC.

The CDR3 DNA reads TGTGCCAGCAGCCGGGCCGTGGCAGGGGGTGAGCAGTTCTTC. As protein: CASSRAVAGGEQFF. V is TRBV7-3 and J is TRBJ2-1; TRBD1 aligns across 7 bases. V gave up 5 bases and J gave up 9 bases; unmatched junction bases: 10. Germline CDR1 SGHTA, CDR2 FQGTGA. The CDR3 is made up of 14 amino acids.

The chain joins TRBV15 to TRBJ1-4; the D is unclear. The CDR3 sequence is 13 residues long. Germline lookup yields CDR1 LNHNV and CDR2 YYDKDF (reference sequence). V lost 8 bases and J 0 bases, leaving 7 bases between the germline ends. This chain's CDR3 is CATGTATNEKLFF. CDR3 DNA: TGTGCCACCGGAACGGCAACTAATGAAAAACTGTTTTTT. Full variable domain (outside the CDR3, taken from reference TRBV15 and TRBJ1-4): DAMVIQNPRYQVTQFGKPVTLSCSQTLNHNVMYWYQQKSSQAPKLLFHYYDKDFNNEADTPDNFQSRRPNTSFCFLDIRSPGLGDTAMYLCATGTATNEKLFFGSGTQLSVL.

This clone was recorded once. The chain recombines TRBV10-3 with TRBJ1-5, with D unresolved. Germline assignment: CDR1 ENHRY and CDR2 SYGVKD. V gave up 2 bases and J gave up 4 bases, with 3 bases separating them. This CDR3 is 12 amino acids long. The CDR3 region is CAISEGNQPQHF. DNA of the CDR3: TGTGCCATCAGTGAGGGGAATCAGCCCCAGCATTTT.

This rearrangement joins TRBV4-3 to TRBJ1-2; TRBD1 matches 7 bases. CDR3 length: 17 amino acids. The V and J ends lost 0 bases and 0 bases, in that order; junction bases with no gene match: 7. The germline V gene has CDR1 LGHNA and CDR2 YSLEER. This CDR3 is CASSQDRMTGPNYGYTF. The CDR3 coding sequence is TGCGCCAGCAGCCAAGATCGGATGACAGGGCCTAACTATGGCTACACCTTC.